This T cell receptor (beta chain) was sequenced in a study of blood T cell repertoires in COVID-19. Whole-study context: T cells, B-cell-depleted T cells, or PBMCs provided the cDNA or gDNA that served as material.

TCRdb's copy holds only in-frame clones and misses some; the assay was immunoSEQ multiplex PCR. The table has about 350,000 clones, 89% seen once; the top ten hold roughly 3.9%. This CDR3 is 15 amino acids long. V shed 0 bases and J 10 bases; nucleotides not matched to a gene: 9. Looked up from germline, CDR1 is LNHNV and CDR2 is YYDKDF (reference sequence). V usage is TRBV15 and J usage is TRBJ1-5; 7 bases align to TRBD1. The sequenced sample was peripheral blood. The receptor was isolated from a woman aged 55-75 years with COVID-19, enrolled during active disease. The CDR3 bases are TGTGCCACCAGCAGAGAGGTGACAGGGCTATTTCCCCAGCATTTT. Protein product: CATSREVTGLFPQHF.